Below, 10 T cell receptor beta chains from the same sample are listed, as sequenced in a study of early T cells in non-severe SARS-CoV-2 infection. TCRdb fed the 5' RACE reads into MiXCR, producing one record per CDR3 protein. The data hold about 86,000 distinct CDR3 sequences, with roughly an eighth observed a single time. The specimen was whole blood. Every receptor here comes from an adult who was a healthcare worker with PCR-confirmed SARS-CoV-2 infection or an uninfected control (not recorded which).

With respect to this clonotype: The junction and the germline gene differ at one end; a read error may be behind it. This chain connects TRBV18 to TRBJ1-1; D is uncertain. This CDR3 spans 14 amino acids. Germline lookup yields CDR1 KGHSH and CDR2 LQKENI. DNA of the CDR3: TGTGCCAGCTCACCACGGTCCCGGAACGCTGAAGCTTTCTTT. It specifies CASSPRSRNAEAFF.

The chain employs TRBV5-4 and TRBJ2-3, with 8 bases lining up with TRBD2. There are 16 residues in the CDR3. Germline V gene data show CDR1 as SGHNT and CDR2 as YYREEE (reference sequence). With 4 bases clipped from V and 1 base from J, the junction kept 8 bases outside the gene matches. CDR3 nucleotides: TGTGCCAGCAGCCTAAAGCGGGAGACGGGCACAGATACGCAGTATTTT. Amino acid sequence: CASSLKRETGTDTQYF.

The table lists this clonotype with a few counts. This sequence joins TRBV29-1 and TRBJ1-2; TRBD1 agrees at 7 bases. The CDR3 length is 12 residues. Germline V gene lookup returns CDR1 SQVTM and CDR2 ANQGSEA. V trimming: 6 bases; J trimming: 5 bases; junction bases outside the gene matches: 6. The CDR3 loop is CSVSGTAYGYTF. In DNA, the CDR3 is TGCAGCGTGTCCGGGACAGCTTATGGCTACACCTTC.

The rearrangement links TRBV12-3 or TRBV12-4 to TRBJ2-1; the match to TRBD2 covers 8 bases. This CDR3 spans 12 amino acids. With 6 bases clipped from V and 10 bases from J, the junction kept 5 bases outside the gene matches. The CDR3 nucleotides read TGTGCCAGCAGCCACACTAGCGGCGAGCAGTTCTTC. Its protein is CASSHTSGEQFF.

This clonotype was seen many times. The chain carries TRBV20-1 and TRBJ2-1; weak D call: TRBD2 (5 bases). Germline V gene lookup returns CDR1 DFQATT and CDR2 SNEGSKA (reference sequence). V was trimmed by 6 bases and J by 2 bases, leaving 17 bases between them. The CDR3 is 15 residues long. The CDR3 sequence is CSARGGAATYNEQFF. The CDR3, as DNA: TGCAGTGCCCGCGGAGGAGCGGCCACCTACAATGAGCAGTTCTTC.

This clonotype has only a few counts. The chain carries TRBV20-1 and TRBJ2-2, with D possibly matching TRBD2 (6 bases). The CDR3 totals 14 residues. Germline lookup yields CDR1 DFQATT and CDR2 SNEGSKA (reference sequence). Trimming took off 1 base at V and 5 bases at J, with 11 bases between the two ends. This CDR3 reads CSARAPRGTGELFF. CDR3 nucleotides: TGCAGTGCTAGAGCCCCCCGGGGGACCGGGGAGCTGTTTTTT.

The chain combines TRBV30 with TRBJ1-1; 8 bases are a match to TRBD1. There are 14 residues in the CDR3. Germline trimming cut 2 bases from V and 5 bases from J; bases unmatched to any gene: 7. CDR1 and CDR2 from the germline V gene are GTSNPN and SVGIG (reference sequence). The CDR3 loop reads CAWSPGGMWTEAFF. CDR3 nucleotide sequence: TGTGCCTGGAGTCCAGGGGGCATGTGGACTGAAGCTTTCTTT.

This clonotype showed up many times. The CDR3 protein is CASRRKGQGITEAFF. For the CDR3, the DNA is TGTGCCAGCAGACGTAAGGGACAGGGGATCACTGAAGCTTTCTTT. The chain combines TRBV6-5 with TRBJ1-1; 10 nucleotides align to TRBD1. Germline V gene lookup returns CDR1 MNHEY and CDR2 SVGAGI. V gave up 6 bases and J gave up 4 bases; unmatched junction bases: 8. The length of the CDR3 is 15 residues.

The chain links TRBV29-1 to TRBJ2-1; TRBD1 aligns across 8 bases. V shed 2 bases, J shed 12 bases, and the junction held 15 bases outside the gene matches. Germline V gene data show CDR1 as SQVTM and CDR2 as ANQGSEA. This CDR3 comprises 15 residues. CDR3 residues: CSVERGTGGLSGQFF. The CDR3 nucleotides are TGCAGCGTTGAAAGGGGGACAGGTGGTCTCTCTGGGCAGTTCTTC.

V is TRBV20-1 and J is TRBJ1-6; the match to TRBD1 covers 9 bases. The CDR3 consists of 22 residues. CDR1 is DFQATT and CDR2 is SNEGSKA in the germline V gene (reference sequence). Germline trimming cut 1 base from V and 0 bases from J; bases unmatched to any gene: 19. Written as DNA, the CDR3 is TGCAGTGCTAGAGGACAGGGGGTATCAGAGAAGACAAGGAGCTCCTATAATTCACCCCTCCACTTT. Translated, it gives CSARGQGVSEKTRSSYNSPLHF.